This T cell receptor beta chain was documented in a study of T cells in Graves' hyperthyroidism and ophthalmopathy. Whole-study context: Blood was drawn when the patient was first diagnosed and still untreated.

Trimming removed 3 bases at V and 4 bases at J, with 12 bases between. Germline values: CDR1 SGHAT, CDR2 FQNNGV. This CDR3 has 15 residues. TCR beta CDR3 region amplification was performed from RNA transcripts. Carried out on the TCR CDR3, a first-round RT-PCR used the HTBI primer set. A single record per CDR3 protein comes from TCRdb applying MiXCR to the multiplex PCR reads. The top ten clones hold less than 20% of a sample with around 690,000 distinct CDR3 sequences, approximately 15% of them seen once. This clonotype was recorded at least ten times. The gene calls are TRBV11-2 and TRBJ2-2, with D possibly matching TRBD2 (5 bases). This TCR was sampled from a man aged 50 or older with Graves' hyperthyroidism. The material sequenced was blood. The DNA for the CDR3 is TGTGCCAGCAGCTTTAATCTAGGAGGCACCGGGGAGCTGTTTTTT. It specifies CASSFNLGGTGELFF.